This TCR beta chain is from a study of blood T cell repertoires in COVID-19. Whole-study context: COVID-19 samples from acute and convalescent phases originated in the United States, Italy and Spain.

Per the original data handling: Amplifying reference gene primers gave estimates of nucleated cell counts. Generated by immunoSEQ multiplex PCR, the TCRdb table keeps only in-frame clones and is missing some. V, J and clone size were drawn from that table, and D and trimming were deduced from the DNA. The repertoire holds roughly 190,000 clones, with 80% to 85% as singletons. The CDR3 totals 17 residues. Germline lookup yields CDR1 MDHEN and CDR2 SYDVKM. Trimming took 3 bases from V and 4 from J; bases not matched to a gene: 12. Seattle cases were enrolled at active infection and followed longitudinally.

V usage is TRBV28 and J usage is TRBJ1-2, with 9 bases that match TRBD1. The specimen sequenced was peripheral blood. This sequence originates from a woman aged 65 to 85 with COVID-19, enrolled during active disease. The CDR3 sequence is CASSFPGGTGLSYGYTF. The CDR3 nucleotides are TGTGCCAGCAGTTTCCCTGGTGGGACAGGGCTCTCCTATGGCTACACCTTC.